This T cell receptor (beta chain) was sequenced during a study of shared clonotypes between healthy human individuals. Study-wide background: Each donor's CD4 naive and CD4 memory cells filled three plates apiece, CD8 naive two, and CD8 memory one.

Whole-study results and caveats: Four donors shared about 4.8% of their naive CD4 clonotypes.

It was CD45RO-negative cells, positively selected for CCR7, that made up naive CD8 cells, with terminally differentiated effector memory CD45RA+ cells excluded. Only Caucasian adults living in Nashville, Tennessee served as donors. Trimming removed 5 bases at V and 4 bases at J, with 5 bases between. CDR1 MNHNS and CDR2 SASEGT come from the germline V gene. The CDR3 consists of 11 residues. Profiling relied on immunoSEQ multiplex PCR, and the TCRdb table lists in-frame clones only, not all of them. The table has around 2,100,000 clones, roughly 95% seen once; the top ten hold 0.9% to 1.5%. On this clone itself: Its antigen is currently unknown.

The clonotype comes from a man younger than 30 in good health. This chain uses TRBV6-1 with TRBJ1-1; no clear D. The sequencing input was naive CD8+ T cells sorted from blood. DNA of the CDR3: TGTGCCAGCAGTCGGGGCACTGAAGCTTTCTTT. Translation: CASSRGTEAFF.